This T cell receptor beta chain was identified during a study of blood T cell repertoires in COVID-19. Turning to the study itself: Sites in the United States, Italy and Spain provided acute and convalescent COVID-19 samples. Sources were T cells, B-cell-depleted T cells, or PBMCs; the material itself was cDNA or gDNA.

Repertoires were generated with immunoSEQ multiplex PCR, while TCRdb's copy carries only in-frame clones and drops some. In the table there are some 260,000 clones, roughly 80% of which are singletons. The sample consisted of PBMCs or T cells enriched from blood (not recorded which). The receptor was derived from a man under 40 with acute COVID-19.

In DNA, the CDR3 is TGTGCCAGCAGAGAACAGGGACGGGGTCAGCCCCAGCATTTT. Protein: CASREQGRGQPQHF. The chain links TRBV6-4 to TRBJ1-5; D perhaps matches TRBD1 (6 bases). The germline V and J ends were trimmed by 6 bases and 6 bases, with 15 bases remaining between them. Germline CDR1 and CDR2: MRHNA and SNTAGT. This CDR3 spans 14 amino acids.